This is a list of T cell receptor beta chains from one sample in a study of Graves' ophthalmopathy and Graves' hyperthyroidism. Using its own MiXCR run on the multiplex PCR reads, TCRdb lists one record per CDR3 protein. The repertoire holds around 1,000,000 distinct CDR3 sequences, with 35% to 45% as singletons. Material: peripheral blood or thyroid tissue (not recorded which). Receptors were obtained from an adult man with Graves' hyperthyroidism. Both conserved end residues are part of each CDR3. The D gene is left open where the match is weak. Expanded clones get a size class; other rows say once, few or many, or leave the size out.

V	J	size	D	CDR3	DNA
TRBV10-2	TRBJ1-6	.	.	CASSEGRMNSPLHF	TGCGCCAGCAGTGAGGGTCGGATGAATTCACCCCTCCACTTT
TRBV7-9	TRBJ1-6	many	.	CASSFSNSPLHF	TGTGCCAGCAGTTTTTCCAATTCACCCCTCCACTTT
TRBV6-5	TRBJ1-5	few	.	CASKQGFYTVNQPQHF	TGTGCCAGCAAACAGGGTTTTTACACCGTCAATCAGCCCCAGCATTTT
TRBV10-3	TRBJ1-4	many	TRBD1	CAISGNPGQKNEKLFF	TGTGCCATCAGTGGTAACCCGGGACAGAAAAATGAAAAACTGTTTTTT
TRBV7-3	TRBJ1-2	.	.	CASSLTAGAPNYGYTF	TGTGCCAGCAGCTTAACAGCGGGGGCTCCTAACTATGGCTACACCTTC
TRBV24-1	TRBJ2-5	many	.	CATSSGHEETQYF	TGTGCCACCAGTTCAGGGCATGAAGAGACCCAGTACTTC
TRBV5-1	TRBJ1-1	many	.	CASSLQVTGNTEAFF	TGCGCCAGCAGCCTCCAAGTCACAGGGAACACTGAAGCTTTCTTT
TRBV13	TRBJ1-5	few	.	CASSYHGFDQPQHF	TGTGCCAGCAGCTACCACGGGTTCGATCAGCCCCAGCATTTT
TRBV19	TRBJ1-6	many	.	CASRMGQLVNSPLHF	TGTGCCAGTAGGATGGGGCAGCTTGTTAATTCACCCCTCCACTTT
TRBV10-3	TRBJ2-5	.	TRBD2	CAISGTSGSTQETQYF	TGTGCCATCAGTGGGACTAGCGGGTCAACCCAAGAGACCCAGTACTTC
TRBV25-1	TRBJ2-7	once	.	CASSGPRDNYEQYF	TGTGCCAGCAGTGGACCCAGGGACAACTACGAGCAGTACTTC
TRBV19	TRBJ2-2	.	.	CATDPGAPRTGELFF	TGTGCCACCGACCCAGGGGCTCCGCGCACCGGGGAGCTGTTTTTT
TRBV5-1	TRBJ2-5	.	.	CASSLGQIGTQYF	TGCGCCAGCAGCTTGGGGCAGATAGGGACCCAGTACTTC
TRBV7-9	TRBJ1-1	many	.	CASSFQEDTEAFF	TGTGCCAGCAGCTTCCAGGAAGACACTGAAGCTTTCTTT
TRBV5-4	TRBJ2-5	.	.	CARGDVDQETQYF	TGTGCCAGAGGGGACGTGGACCAAGAGACCCAGTACTTC
TRBV2	TRBJ1-5	many	TRBD1	CASRLGQPANQPQHF	TGTGCCAGCAGGCTGGGACAGCCTGCCAATCAGCCCCAGCATTTT
TRBV6-5	TRBJ1-4	few	.	CATQRGATNEKLFF	TGTGCCACCCAGCGCGGTGCAACTAATGAAAAACTGTTTTTT
TRBV12-3/TRBV12-4	TRBJ1-4	many	.	CASSPTSTNEKLFF	TGTGCCAGCAGCCCGACCTCAACTAATGAAAAACTGTTTTTT
TRBV7-9	TRBJ2-7	many	TRBD2	CASSLDGTSTYEQYF	TGTGCCAGCAGCTTAGACGGGACTAGCACCTACGAGCAGTACTTC
TRBV4-3	TRBJ1-3	.	.	CASSQAPGGTGNTIYF	TGCGCCAGCAGCCAAGCTCCGGGGGGGACGGGAAACACCATATATTTT
TRBV6-5	TRBJ1-4	many	.	CASSYSYRAELFF	TGTGCCAGCAGTTACTCGTACAGGGCAGAACTGTTTTTT
TRBV24-1	TRBJ2-7	.	.	CATSDSTGTANYEQYF	TGTGCCACCAGTGATTCGACCGGGACGGCGAACTACGAGCAGTACTTC
TRBV29-1	TRBJ1-2	.	.	CSLVQGKYGYTF	TGCAGCTTAGTCCAGGGCAAATATGGCTACACCTTC